One sample yielded the 19 T cell receptor beta chains listed below, sequenced in a study of T cells in Graves' hyperthyroidism and ophthalmopathy. Amplified TCR beta CDR3 regions came from RNA transcripts. Using the HTBI primer set, a first-round RT-PCR was run on the TCR CDR3. MiXCR was run by TCRdb on the multiplex PCR reads, yielding one entry per CDR3 protein. This sample has hundreds of thousands of distinct CDR3 sequences, with 14% found just once. Sequencing was carried out using blood. The receptors were gathered from a woman aged 18-29 years with Graves' hyperthyroidism.

This clonotype came up many times. The chain employs TRBV2 and TRBJ2-5; no firm D call. The CDR3 is 12 residues long. Trimming removed 5 bases at V and 7 bases at J, with 11 bases between. Germline V gene lookup returns CDR1 SNHLY and CDR2 FYNNEI. Here the CDR3 reads CASSTETGTQYF. Written as DNA, the CDR3 is TGTGCCAGCAGTACCGAGACCGGGACCCAGTACTTC.

The chain links TRBV29-1 to TRBJ2-7; TRBD1 is a possible D gene (6 bases). This CDR3 spans 10 amino acids. Trimming took 6 bases from V and 6 from J, leaving 9 bases between them. CDR1 is SQVTM and CDR2 is ANQGSEA in the germline V gene. The CDR3 reads CSVGASEQYF. Written as DNA, the CDR3 is TGCAGCGTGGGGGCGAGCGAGCAGTACTTC.

This clonotype was observed at least ten times. The chain couples TRBV27 to TRBJ1-1; TRBD1 matches 10 bases. The CDR3 covers 17 residues. The ends lost 6 bases at V and 3 bases at J; junction bases unmatched: 13. Germline CDR1 reads MNHEY; CDR2 reads SMNVEV (reference sequence). CDR3 sequence: CASSSRPDRGRYTEAFF. The CDR3 DNA reads as TGTGCCAGCAGCTCCCGGCCAGACAGGGGGCGATACACTGAAGCTTTCTTT.

This clonotype was seen a handful of times. The rearrangement uses TRBV29-1 and TRBJ2-7; weak D call: TRBD1 (6 bases). V lost 7 bases to trimming and J lost 6 bases, with 13 bases between them. The germline V gene has CDR1 SQVTM and CDR2 ANQGSEA. The CDR3 runs to 11 residues. The CDR3 DNA is TGCAGCGCTACACAGGGATCCGAGCAGTACTTC. Its translation: CSATQGSEQYF.

This clonotype came up a few times. Sequence at one end of the junction differs from germline and may be a read error. The J gene is TRBJ2-4, the V gene TRBV7-3, with 11 bases fitting TRBD2. CDR3 size: 17 residues. The germline CDR1 and CDR2 sequences are SGHTA and FQGTGA. CDR3 protein: CVSSWILAGVIVNIQYF. The CDR3 region has the DNA TGTGTCAGCAGCTGGATACTAGCGGGAGTTATAGTAAACATTCAGTACTTC.

The table lists this clonotype with many counts. The V call is TRBV18, the J call TRBJ2-2; the match to TRBD2 covers 10 bases. The CDR3 spans 17 residues. Per germline, CDR1 KGHSH and CDR2 LQKENI. J lost 3 bases, V lost 1 base, and 5 bases had no gene match. The chain's CDR3 is CASSPQVAGGDTGELFF. The DNA of the CDR3 is TGTGCCAGCTCACCACAAGTAGCGGGAGGCGACACCGGGGAGCTGTTTTTT.

With regard to this clonotype: A much larger clone sits a single nucleotide away, making a read error possible. As the CDR3 is not closed by the conserved phenylalanine or tryptophan, this likely results from a read error. The rearrangement uses TRBV20-1 and TRBJ1-1; tentatively, D is TRBD1 (6 bases). The CDR3 sequence is 11 residues long. Germline V gene sequence: CDR1 DFQATT, CDR2 SNEGSKA (reference sequence). Trimming took off 6 bases at V and 1 base at J, with 6 bases between the two ends. CDR3 sequence (DNA): TGCAGTGCGGGGGCGAACACTGAAGCTTTCCTT. Residues: CSAGANTEAFL.

The chain joins TRBV10-2 to TRBJ2-6, with D possibly TRBD1 on 6 matching bases. Trimming pared 7 bases from V and 17 bases from J, leaving 15 bases between. The CDR3 is made up of 11 amino acids. In germline, CDR1 is WSHSY, CDR2 SAAADI. The chain's CDR3 is CASKGGTGLTF. The CDR3, as DNA: TGCGCCAGCAAAGGCGGAACAGGGTTGACTTTC.

The rearrangement uses TRBV4-1 and TRBJ2-1, with a tentative D call TRBD2 (6 bases). The better agreement between TRBJ2-7 and the DNA end casts doubt on the J call. The germline V gene has CDR1 MGHRA and CDR2 YSYEKL. The CDR3 consists of 18 residues. Here the CDR3 DNA reads TGCGCCAGCAGCCAAGGAATCGGGACGCCTCGGGAGTACAATGAGCAGTACTTC. Amino acid sequence: CASSQGIGTPREYNEQYF.

This clonotype was seen at least ten times. The chain combines TRBV29-1 with TRBJ2-3, with a possible D match to TRBD2 (5 bases). CDR1 and CDR2 from the germline V gene are SQVTM and ANQGSEA. The germline V and J ends were trimmed by 2 bases and 1 base, with 10 bases remaining between them. The CDR3 length is 14 residues. The CDR3, as DNA: TGCAGCGTTGAAAGAGGGTACGGCACAGATACGCAGTATTTT. Its translation: CSVERGYGTDTQYF.

This clonotype has at least ten counts. As DNA, the CDR3 is TGTGCCAGCAGCCAGGGCCTTACCACCTACGAGCAGTACTTC. It is translated as CASSQGLTTYEQYF. The chain joins TRBV28 to TRBJ2-7; possible D gene TRBD1, 5 bases. This CDR3 spans 14 amino acids. Germline V gives CDR1 MDHEN, CDR2 SYDVKM. Trimming removed 6 bases from V and 2 bases from J, with 14 bases in between.

This clonotype was recorded a few times. This sequence joins TRBV10-3 and TRBJ2-1; D is unclear. CDR3 length: 13 residues. V lost 8 bases to trimming and J lost 0 bases, with 8 bases between them. Germline V gives CDR1 ENHRY, CDR2 SYGVKD. The CDR3 sequence is CAIGASSYNEQFF. The CDR3 region has the DNA TGTGCCATCGGAGCTAGCTCCTACAATGAGCAGTTCTTC.

This clonotype was seen ten or more times. The chain uses TRBV28 and TRBJ1-1; D is unresolved. The CDR3 runs 15 residues. Germline CDR1 MDHEN, CDR2 SYDVKM. Between the trimmed V and J ends, which lost 3 bases and 2 bases, there was a span of 13 bases. CDR3 nucleotides: TGTGCCAGCAGTTTGAGCCAGGCAGGAAACACTGAAGCTTTCTTT. Translating gives CASSLSQAGNTEAFF.

There are many counts of this clonotype. The chain employs TRBV12-3 or TRBV12-4 and TRBJ2-1, with D hard to call. The CDR3 covers 13 residues. Trimming removed 5 bases at V and 7 bases at J, with 12 bases between. Here the CDR3 DNA reads TGTGCCAGCAGTGTAAACCCCCGGAATGAGCAGTTCTTC. This sequence encodes CASSVNPRNEQFF.

The chain joins TRBV7-9 to TRBJ1-5; perhaps TRBD1 as D (6 bases). The CDR3 extends over 13 amino acids. Per the germline V gene, CDR1 is SEHNR and CDR2 is FQNEAQ (reference sequence). V was shortened by 5 bases and J by 6 bases, with 11 bases between the two germline ends. The CDR3 nucleotides read TGTGCCAGCAGCACACAGGGAGGTCAGCCCCAGCATTTT. It codes for CASSTQGGQPQHF.

This clonotype has only a few counts. The chain couples TRBV11-2 to TRBJ2-2, with TRBD1 matching 7 bases. CDR3 length: 17 amino acids. CDR1 is SGHAT and CDR2 is FQNNGV in the germline V gene. With V trimmed by 5 bases and J by 6 bases, 15 bases remained unmatched. The CDR3 here is CASSPALDRIGAGELFF. As DNA, the CDR3 is TGTGCCAGCAGCCCCGCCTTGGACAGGATCGGCGCCGGGGAGCTGTTTTTT.

This clonotype has only a few counts. V usage is TRBV12-3 or TRBV12-4 and J usage is TRBJ2-3; 7 positions agree with TRBD1. This CDR3 is built from 16 residues. Unmatched junction bases numbered 7, after V lost 4 bases and J lost 0 bases. The CDR3 loop reads CASSSLQGTSTDTQYF. The CDR3 coding sequence is TGTGCCAGCAGTTCCTTACAGGGGACCAGCACAGATACGCAGTATTTT.

This clonotype was counted many times. The J gene is TRBJ1-6, the V gene TRBV4-3; D not resolved. Between the trimmed V and J ends, which lost 5 bases and 8 bases, there was a span of 7 bases. CDR3 length equals 12 residues. In germline, CDR1 is LGHNA, CDR2 YSLEER. The CDR3 DNA follows: TGCGCCAGCAGCGATCGGCATTCACCCCTCCACTTT. It translates to CASSDRHSPLHF.

This chain uses TRBV25-1 with TRBJ2-7, with D perhaps matching TRBD1 or TRBD2 (5 bases each). Germline-derived CDR1 and CDR2 are MGHDK and SYGVNS. This CDR3 is 13 amino acids long. V lost 11 bases and J 6 bases, leaving 20 bases between the germline ends. CDR3 sequence (DNA): TGTGCCGCCCGGGACCCCAACCATATCGAGCAGTACTTC. It encodes CAARDPNHIEQYF.